The source of this TCR beta chain is a study of T-cell memory formation after mild COVID-19. Background on the study: Largely, TCR clusters stayed within a single donor.

The CDR3 is made up of 16 amino acids. J gave up 6 bases and V 5 bases, and 9 bases lay outside the gene matches. CDR1 and CDR2 from the germline V gene are MDHEN and SYDVKM. Concerning this clonotype: What it binds is unknown.

Study-level points and caveats: Those CD4+ clones that contracted were mainly in CM and EM (CD8+ ones in EMRA). Clones that contracted from day 15 to 85 had balanced CD4/CD8; later expanders were CD4+ biased.

The 5'RACE method, run with constant-segment primers, produced TCR alpha and TCR beta cDNA libraries (carrying sample barcodes and UMIs). TCRdb redid the calling of the 5' RACE reads with MiXCR, one entry per CDR3 protein. The table lists about 350,000 distinct CDR3 sequences, over 13% of them singletons. Sample: PBMCs or a T cell subset sorted from them (not recorded which). This TCR came from a man younger than 35 who had mild COVID-19 (a few samples of this study predate the infection). Cell type and time point are not known. This chain uses TRBV28 with TRBJ1-6; 8 bases map to TRBD1. The CDR3 bases are TGTGCCAGCAGTATCCCCACAGGGGGAAGTAATTCACCCCTCCACTTT. This translates into CASSIPTGGSNSPLHF.